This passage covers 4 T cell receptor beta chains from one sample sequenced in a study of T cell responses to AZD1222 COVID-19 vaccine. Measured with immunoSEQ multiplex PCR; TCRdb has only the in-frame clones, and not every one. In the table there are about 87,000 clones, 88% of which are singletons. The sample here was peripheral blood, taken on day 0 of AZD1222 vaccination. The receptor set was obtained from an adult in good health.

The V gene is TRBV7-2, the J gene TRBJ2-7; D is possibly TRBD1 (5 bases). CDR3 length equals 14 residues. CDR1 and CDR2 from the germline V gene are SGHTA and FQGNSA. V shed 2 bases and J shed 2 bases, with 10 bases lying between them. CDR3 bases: TGTGCCAGCAGCTTAAGGACACCAGCCTACGAGCAGTACTTC. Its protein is CASSLRTPAYEQYF.

This CDR3 is CATSDATSGSETQYF. The CDR3 region has the DNA TGTGCCACCAGTGATGCGACTAGCGGGAGTGAGACCCAGTACTTC. V gene TRBV24-1 combines with J gene TRBJ2-5; TRBD2 agrees at 12 bases. The CDR3 contains 15 residues. In germline, CDR1 is KGHDR, CDR2 SFDVKD. V shed 3 bases and J 5 bases; nucleotides not matched to a gene: 3.

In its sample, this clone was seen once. Written as DNA, the CDR3 is TGTGCCAGCAGTGTTTTAGCGAACACCGGGGAGCTGTTTTTT. It encodes CASSVLANTGELFF. The chain has TRBV2 and TRBJ2-2; no reliable D call. The germline V gene has CDR1 SNHLY and CDR2 FYNNEI. This CDR3 is built from 14 residues. V lost 4 bases to trimming and J lost 0 bases, with 6 bases between them.

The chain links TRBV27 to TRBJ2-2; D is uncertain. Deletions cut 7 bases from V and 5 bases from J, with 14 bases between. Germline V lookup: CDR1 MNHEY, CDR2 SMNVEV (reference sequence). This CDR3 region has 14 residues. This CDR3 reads CASTNFHQTGELFF. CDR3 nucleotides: TGTGCCAGCACTAACTTCCACCAGACCGGGGAGCTGTTTTTT.